A single sample is the source of the 30 T cell receptor beta chains below, sequenced in a study of human T cells and chemical hapten exposure. One entry per CDR3 protein, called by TCRdb with MiXCR from the RACE reads. In the table there are about 82,000 distinct CDR3 sequences, 10% to 15% of which are singletons. Time point defined: patch test 3, about 24 weeks after DPC sensitization. Treatment reported: therapeutic diphenylcyclopropenone sensitization with weekly scalp DPC. Sequencing used whole blood, obtained in connection with sensitization to the hapten diphenylcyclopropenone (DPC). These receptors all come from a woman in her forties or fifties with alopecia areata. Some clones in this sample may be carry-over from other donors' samples.

This clonotype was seen ten or more times. The gene calls are TRBV3-1 and TRBJ1-1; 7 bases are a match to TRBD1. CDR1 is LGHDT and CDR2 is YNNKEL in the germline V gene (reference sequence). Unmatched junction bases numbered 10, after V lost 4 bases and J lost 11 bases. The CDR3 runs to 13 residues. CDR3 sequence: CASSPTGVGMAFF. The CDR3 DNA is TGTGCCAGCAGCCCTACAGGGGTAGGGATGGCTTTCTTT.

The V and J genes are TRBV29-1 and TRBJ2-5; a weak D match, TRBD1 (5 bases). Trimming stripped 3 bases from V and 5 bases from J, with 16 bases between. Germline V CDR1 and CDR2: SQVTM, ANQGSEA. The CDR3 runs 14 residues. CDR3 nucleotide sequence: TGCAGCGTTGAGAAGGGGCCCCTCGGCGAGACCCAGTACTTC. Residues: CSVEKGPLGETQYF.

The sample holds many counts of this clonotype. The chain is built from TRBV29-1 and TRBJ2-2; D remains unclear. The germline gives CDR1 SQVTM, CDR2 ANQGSEA. The V end lost 6 bases, the J end lost 0 bases, and 11 bases lay between the germline ends. CDR3 length: 14 residues. CDR3 sequence reads: CSVKLVANTGELFF. For the CDR3, the DNA is TGCAGCGTCAAGCTGGTGGCGAACACCGGGGAGCTGTTTTTT.

The chain joins TRBV6-2 or TRBV6-3 to TRBJ2-7, with 8 bases aligning to TRBD1. Unmatched junction bases numbered 9, after V lost 7 bases and J lost 4 bases. This CDR3 region has 14 residues. CDR1 is MNHEY, CDR2 SVGEGT, per germline. In DNA form, the CDR3 reads TGTGCCAGCACCAGAGCAGGGGGCGCTTACGAGCAGTACTTC. Translating it yields CASTRAGGAYEQYF.

There are a few counts of this clonotype. The chain employs TRBV6-1 and TRBJ2-1; D remains ambiguous. V lost 4 bases and J lost 4, with 8 bases in between. The CDR3 runs to 13 residues. The V gene's germline CDR1 is MNHNS and CDR2 SASEGT. The CDR3 region has the DNA TGTGCCAGCAGTGTTGTGGGATACAATGAGCAGTTCTTC. It yields the protein CASSVVGYNEQFF.

This clonotype was observed many times. The chain uses TRBV9 and TRBJ2-3, with 10 nucleotides matching TRBD2. This CDR3 spans 15 amino acids. Germline-derived CDR1 and CDR2 are SGDLS and YYNGEE. V shed 0 bases, J shed 3 bases, and the junction held 1 base outside the gene matches. The CDR3, as DNA: TGTGCCAGCAGCGTAGCTAGCGGGAGAACAGATACGCAGTATTTT. Translating gives CASSVASGRTDTQYF.

The J gene is TRBJ1-5, the V gene TRBV20-1; no clear D. The V end lost 6 bases, the J end lost 2 bases, and 8 bases lay between the germline ends. The CDR3 spans 12 residues. Germline CDR1 DFQATT, CDR2 SNEGSKA (reference sequence). CDR3: CSARQGNQPQHF. For the CDR3, the DNA is TGCAGTGCCCGCCAGGGCAATCAGCCCCAGCATTTT.

The CDR3 loop is CSAGTGGPMNTEAFF. The CDR3 DNA reads TGCAGTGCTGGGACAGGGGGCCCCATGAACACTGAAGCTTTCTTT. The chain uses TRBV20-1 and TRBJ1-1; 12 bases align to TRBD1. J gave up 0 bases and V 5 bases, and 4 bases lay outside the gene matches. Germline V gene data show CDR1 as DFQATT and CDR2 as SNEGSKA (reference sequence). The CDR3 runs to 15 residues.

The rearrangement links TRBV5-1 to TRBJ2-5, with a possible D match to TRBD2 (6 bases). Trimming took off 4 bases at V and 4 bases at J, with 14 bases between the two ends. This CDR3 spans 14 amino acids. Germline V gene lookup returns CDR1 SGHRS and CDR2 YFSETQ. The DNA for the CDR3 is TGCGCCAGCAGCCCGGGCACCGGGAGAGAGACCCAGTACTTC. Translation gives CASSPGTGRETQYF.

This clonotype appeared many times. This rearrangement joins TRBV6-2 or TRBV6-3 to TRBJ2-1, with TRBD2 matching 7 bases. Germline V gene data show CDR1 as MNHEY and CDR2 as SVGEGT. The length of the CDR3 is 15 residues. V shed 6 bases and J 6 bases; nucleotides not matched to a gene: 11. CDR3 DNA: TGTGCCAGCAGGTTTCGGGCGGGAGATTCCAATGAGCAGTTCTTC. Protein sequence: CASRFRAGDSNEQFF.

The DNA for the CDR3 is TGTGCCAGCGGAATCTGGGGAAGGAGCGGTGGAGAGACCCAGTACTTC. Its translation: CASGIWGRSGGETQYF. The chain carries TRBV6-5 and TRBJ2-5; tentative D call: TRBD2 (5 bases). With 8 bases removed from V and 4 bases from J, the gap between germline ends came to 23 bases. The CDR3 is 16 amino acids. CDR1 and CDR2 (germline): MNHEY, SVGAGI.

The chain joins TRBV27 to TRBJ1-5, with TRBD1 matching over 7 bases. The V gene end was trimmed by 5 bases and the J gene end by 5 bases; junction bases not matched to a gene: 9. The CDR3 totals 15 residues. CDR1 MNHEY and CDR2 SMNVEV come from the germline V gene (reference sequence). The CDR3 DNA is TGTGCCAGCAGTCCAGACCAGGGGGTCGATCAGCCCCAGCATTTT. It yields the protein CASSPDQGVDQPQHF.

This clonotype is categorized as medium-sized (0.01 to 0.1%). V is TRBV20-1 and J is TRBJ1-4; TRBD1 matches 9 bases. In germline, CDR1 is DFQATT, CDR2 SNEGSKA (reference sequence). V was clipped by 5 bases and J by 8 bases; unmatched bases: 6. The CDR3 is 13 amino acids. CDR3 sequence: CSARDRVVEKLFF. CDR3 coding DNA: TGCAGTGCTCGGGACAGGGTGGTGGAAAAACTGTTTTTT.

Only a few counts were recorded for this clonotype. V usage is TRBV7-6 and J usage is TRBJ2-2; D call uncertain. CDR3 length: 15 residues. Deletions cut 1 base from V and 1 base from J, with 7 bases between. Germline V gene data show CDR1 as SGHVS and CDR2 as FNYEAQ. The CDR3 loop is CASSLGRQNTGELFF. CDR3 in DNA: TGTGCCAGCAGCTTAGGGCGACAGAACACCGGGGAGCTGTTTTTT.

This clonotype was detected a few times. This rearrangement joins TRBV10-1 to TRBJ1-4, with 7 bases matching TRBD1. This CDR3 spans 18 amino acids. The ends lost 2 bases at V and 8 bases at J; junction bases unmatched: 17. Germline CDR1 reads WNHNN; CDR2 reads SYGVQD (reference sequence). The CDR3 nucleotides read TGCGCCAGCAGTGAGCGCCCTGGACAGGCCCTAACAAAGGAAAAACTGTTTTTT. Residues: CASSERPGQALTKEKLFF.

The rearrangement links TRBV20-1 to TRBJ2-1, with TRBD2 matching over 8 bases. After removal of 6 bases from V and 0 bases from J, the junction contained 4 bases not matched to a gene. Germline lookup yields CDR1 DFQATT and CDR2 SNEGSKA (reference sequence). This CDR3 has 14 amino acids. CDR3 nucleotides: TGCAGTGCCAGTAGCGGGGACTCCTACAATGAGCAGTTCTTC. This encodes CSASSGDSYNEQFF.

This clonotype has at least ten counts. The V gene is TRBV29-1, the J gene TRBJ1-2, with D unresolved. V shed 0 bases and J shed 8 bases, with 13 bases lying between them. Germline V CDR1 and CDR2: SQVTM, ANQGSEA. CDR3 size: 13 residues. The CDR3 sequence is CSVEDYRVGGYTF. In DNA, the CDR3 is TGCAGCGTTGAAGATTACCGGGTAGGAGGCTACACCTTC.

The rearrangement uses TRBV3-1 and TRBJ2-7; 10 positions agree with TRBD2. CDR1 and CDR2 from the germline V gene are LGHDT and YNNKEL (reference sequence). Trimming at V came to 1 base and at J to 4 bases, leaving 13 bases not matched to a gene. The CDR3 is 18 residues long. The CDR3 nucleotides read TGTGCCAGCAGCCAAGCGGGAGTAGCGGGAGGACCAGGATACGAGCAGTACTTC. As protein: CASSQAGVAGGPGYEQYF.

A few counts support this clonotype. V usage is TRBV29-1 and J usage is TRBJ2-1, with TRBD2 matching over 11 bases. Germline CDR1 reads SQVTM; CDR2 reads ANQGSEA. The CDR3 is 16 amino acids. V trimming: 7 bases; J trimming: 7 bases; junction bases outside the gene matches: 15. CDR3 nucleotide sequence: TGCAGCGCCCTTGGGGTAGCTAGCGGGAGGACAAATGAGCAGTTCTTC. Translated, it gives CSALGVASGRTNEQFF.

There are many counts of this clonotype. The V gene is TRBV4-1, the J gene TRBJ1-5; weak D call: TRBD1 (5 bases). The CDR3 is made up of 17 amino acids. V was clipped by 0 bases and J by 4 bases, with 16 bases between them. The germline V gene has CDR1 MGHRA and CDR2 YSYEKL. The CDR3, as DNA: TGCGCCAGCAGCCAAGATCAAGGGGTGGCAGGGAATCAGCCCCAGCATTTT. Its translation: CASSQDQGVAGNQPQHF.

The gene calls are TRBV5-1 and TRBJ1-3; TRBD1 might be the D (5 bases). Trimming left V 5 bases short and J 4 bases short, with 10 bases between. Germline CDR1 SGHRS, CDR2 YFSETQ. The CDR3 sequence is 13 residues long. The CDR3 sequence is CASRDTSGNTIYF. CDR3 DNA: TGCGCCAGCAGGGACACTTCGGGAAACACCATATATTTT.

This clonotype was counted ten times or more. CDR3 protein: CASSQVGTGRGATEAFF. CDR3 in DNA: TGTGCCAGCAGCCAAGTCGGGACAGGCAGAGGGGCCACTGAAGCTTTCTTT. The chain is built from TRBV3-1 and TRBJ1-1; 8 bases line up with TRBD1. Germline assignment: CDR1 LGHDT and CDR2 YNNKEL (reference sequence). V was clipped by 1 base and J by 4 bases; unmatched bases: 11. The CDR3 loop spans 17 amino acids.

The chain links TRBV27 to TRBJ1-1; D not resolved. The CDR3 sequence is 11 residues long. The V gene's germline CDR1 is MNHEY and CDR2 SMNVEV (reference sequence). Trimming left V 7 bases short and J 5 bases short, with 8 bases between. The DNA for the CDR3 is TGTGCCAGCACCTCATGGACTGAAGCTTTCTTT. This gives the protein CASTSWTEAFF.

The table lists this clonotype with many counts. J is TRBJ2-7 and V is TRBV5-1, with D unclear. The CDR3 totals 13 residues. Germline CDR1 reads SGHRS; CDR2 reads YFSETQ. V was shortened by 7 bases and J by 2 bases, with 13 bases between the two germline ends. The DNA for the CDR3 is TGCGCCAGCGGGGTCGGGTCGGCCTACGAGCAGTACTTC. Translated, it gives CASGVGSAYEQYF.

This clonotype was detected a few times. The chain combines TRBV5-1 with TRBJ2-3; D is perhaps TRBD2 (5 bases). Trimming removed 0 bases at V and 5 bases at J, with 19 bases between. Germline V gene sequence: CDR1 SGHRS, CDR2 YFSETQ. The CDR3 has 17 residues. CDR3 amino acids: CASSLARAGPAGDTQYF. CDR3 sequence (DNA): TGCGCCAGCAGCTTGGCCCGAGCCGGCCCGGCGGGAGATACGCAGTATTTT.

This clonotype was counted a few times. The chain is built from TRBV9 and TRBJ1-1; D is perhaps TRBD1 (6 bases). The CDR3 extends over 13 amino acids. In germline, CDR1 is SGDLS, CDR2 YYNGEE. Trimming removed 4 bases at V and 5 bases at J, with 12 bases between. The CDR3 DNA is TGTGCCAGCAGCTCGCACACAGGGACTGAAGCTTTCTTT. This translates into CASSSHTGTEAFF.

This clonotype was recorded many times. V gene TRBV29-1 combines with J gene TRBJ1-2; D is undetermined. Trimming shortened V by 7 bases and J by 6 bases, and 9 bases separated the two germline ends. This CDR3 contains 10 residues. From germline, CDR1 is SQVTM and CDR2 ANQGSEA. CDR3 protein: CSAEMDGYTF. The DNA for the CDR3 is TGCAGCGCCGAAATGGATGGCTACACCTTC.

Concerning this clonotype: Possible read error: a much larger clone is one base away. This sequence joins TRBV10-1 and TRBJ2-2; TRBD2 matches 12 bases. The CDR3 extends over 17 amino acids. Germline CDR1 is WNHNN and CDR2 is SYGVQD (reference sequence). CDR3 DNA sequence: TGCGCCAGCAGCCCCGGACTAGCGGGAATATACACCGTGGAGCTGTTTTTT. It codes for CASSPGLAGIYTVELFF.

This clonotype was recorded at least ten times. The V and J genes are TRBV6-1 and TRBJ1-2, with D unclear. The CDR3 is made up of 13 amino acids. The V gene's germline CDR1 is MNHNS and CDR2 SASEGT. Trimming stripped 5 bases from V and 4 bases from J, with 11 bases between. The CDR3 loop reads CASSPVRFYGYTF. The CDR3 DNA reads as TGTGCCAGCAGTCCCGTCCGGTTCTATGGCTACACCTTC.

Only a few counts were recorded for this clonotype. The gene calls are TRBV20-1 and TRBJ2-7, with D tentatively TRBD2 (8 bases). Germline lookup yields CDR1 DFQATT and CDR2 SNEGSKA (reference sequence). Trimming removed 3 bases from V and 2 bases from J, with 20 bases in between. CDR3 size: 16 residues. CDR3 sequence reads: CSASDLGRGRPYEQYF. Here the CDR3 DNA reads TGCAGTGCTAGTGATCTCGGGAGGGGGCGACCCTACGAGCAGTACTTC.